These T cell receptor beta chains were read from a single sample in a study of cytotoxic CD8 clonotypes in ibrutinib-treated CLL. The assay was immunoSEQ multiplex PCR, and TCRdb's table has in-frame clones only and misses some. The sample includes some 120,000 clones, 80% to 85% seen only once; the top ten take 2.5% to 3.5%. Sequencing used PBMCs, obtained after 24 months of ibrutinib treatment. Receptor source: a human donor with chronic lymphocytic leukemia. Both conserved end residues are part of each CDR3. The order of the fields is V gene, J gene, CDR3 protein.

TRBV19,TRBJ1-2,CASRDISRTNYGYTF
TRBV7-8,TRBJ2-5,CASSSPKGRGTPLWETQYF
TRBV7-6,TRBJ1-3,CASSLDDLSGNTIYF
TRBV7-6,TRBJ2-5,CASSLAQRQEGTQYF
TRBV5-4,TRBJ1-2,CASSLSGHYGYTF
TRBV6-6,TRBJ1-2,CASSPLQGRDYGYTF
TRBV14,TRBJ1-4,CASSYLGATNEKLFF
TRBV25-1,TRBJ2-6,CASSELGGGGANVLTF
TRBV30,TRBJ1-4,CAWSFGGTNEKLFF
TRBV5-1,TRBJ2-3,CASSLGGMADTQYF
TRBV11-3,TRBJ2-7,CASSHRDRPTSQYF
TRBV14,TRBJ2-1,CASSQTSIREQFF
TRBV29-1,TRBJ2-5,CSVGQGGLGQETQYF
TRBV9,TRBJ2-3,CASSVGQGGTDTQYF
TRBV27,TRBJ2-2,CASSQRPGQGGTGELFF
TRBV4-1,TRBJ1-2,CASSPFGGLNYGYTF
TRBV6-5,NA,CASSSGRNYEQYF
TRBV5-6,TRBJ1-1,CASSPGGGRGTEAFF
TRBV19,TRBJ2-1,CASSIGGSNNEQFF
TRBV25-1,TRBJ2-3,CASSDRLATDTQYF
TRBV18,TRBJ1-2,CASSPGGNYGYTF
TRBV5-4,TRBJ1-2,CASSLAGRVIYGYTF
TRBV9,TRBJ1-6,CASSAQQGAGSPLHF
TRBV7-9,TRBJ2-1,CASSRGTGVQEQFF
TRBV6-4,TRBJ2-1,CASSDSRVDEQFF
TRBV9,TRBJ1-5,CASSVGTGRANQPQHF
TRBV30,TRBJ2-3,CAWRRGSTDTQYF
TRBV10-3,TRBJ1-2,CAISEVLGDGYTF
TRBV6-5,TRBJ1-3,CASRPGTPGNTIYF
TRBV7-3,TRBJ2-6,CASSPSGANVLTF
TRBV25-1,TRBJ1-4,CASSVGGFNEKLFF
TRBV5-1,TRBJ1-1,CASRRDSGSTEAFF
TRBV10-3,TRBJ2-5,CAIRGTSGGQETQYF
TRBV11-3,TRBJ2-5,CASSYRTGGGRETQYF
TRBV9,TRBJ2-7,CASSVGSTSYEQYF
TRBV7-8,TRBJ1-2,CASSNDGYTF
TRBV5-6,TRBJ2-2,CASSNNRGTGELFF
TRBV2,TRBJ2-5,CASSASGRETQYF
TRBV30,TRBJ1-2,CAWTGKGFLNYGYTF
TRBV7-2,TRBJ2-3,CASTPAGITDTQYF
TRBV28,TRBJ2-5,CASSWAREETQYF
TRBV12-5,TRBJ1-1,CASGPGTMNTEAFF
TRBV6-4,TRBJ2-5,CASSRDRVSETQYF
TRBV5-1,TRBJ1-3,CASSLGTPGGLGNTIYF
TRBV7-9,TRBJ2-1,CASSLVGHRYNEQFF
TRBV7-2,TRBJ2-1,CASSLAVGGENEQFF
TRBV5-4,TRBJ2-7,CASSSPQTSGGAYEQYF
TRBV9,TRBJ1-1,CASSVEPGGTEAFF